The 13 T cell receptor beta chains listed next were all sequenced from one sample in a study of shared clonotypes between healthy human individuals (dated by TCRdb to the early 2020s). Libraries were built with the immunoSEQ multiplex PCR assay. TCRdb carries this immuneACCESS record with in-frame sequences only. Its versions omit some clonotypes, under half of them owing to an unresolved V gene in the studies checked, with the rest unexplained. This sample gives 600,000 to 800,000 clones in total; roughly 72% of them show up just once. The top ten constitute under 2% of the sample. Sequenced: memory CD4+ T cells sorted from blood. Sample cell subset or site, as interpreted from the label and publication: CD45RA-negative fraction. The origin of the receptors is a woman aged 25 to 39 in good health.

This rearrangement joins TRBV12-5 to TRBJ2-1, with 12 bases matching TRBD2. There are 17 residues in the CDR3. Looked up from germline, CDR1 is LGHNT and CDR2 is FRNRAP. V shed 2 bases and J 10 bases; nucleotides not matched to a gene: 12. CDR3 in amino acids: CASGLKHLAGGPFEQFF. CDR3 DNA sequence: TGTGCTAGTGGTTTGAAACATCTAGCGGGAGGGCCCTTCGAGCAGTTCTTC.

The J gene is TRBJ2-7, the V gene TRBV28; no definite D call. The CDR3 contains 12 residues. Germline values: CDR1 MDHEN, CDR2 SYDVKM. The V and J ends lost 8 bases and 2 bases respectively, with 10 bases between them. The chain's CDR3 is CASSKNTYEQYF. DNA for the CDR3: TGTGCCAGCTCCAAGAATACCTACGAGCAGTACTTC.

This clone was found once. DNA for the CDR3: TGCGCCAGCAGCCAAGATGTTGGTGTGGGGCAGTTCTTC. Its translation: CASSQDVGVGQFF. The chain joins TRBV4-1 to TRBJ2-1; no firm D call. The CDR3 runs to 13 residues. Germline V gene data show CDR1 as MGHRA and CDR2 as YSYEKL. Deletions cut 0 bases from V and 12 bases from J, with 12 bases between.

On this clone itself: A much more abundant neighbour one base away suggests this may be a read error. Other DNA sequences in this specimen translate into the identical CDR3. The J gene is TRBJ2-2, the V gene TRBV7-7; D perhaps matches TRBD2 (6 bases). This CDR3 region has 15 residues. V was shortened by 1 base and J by 0 bases, with 6 bases between the two germline ends. CDR1 is SSHAT and CDR2 is FNYEAQ in the germline V gene (reference sequence). CDR3 sequence reads: CASSLGLANTGELFF. The CDR3 nucleotides are TGTGCCAGCAGCTTAGGACTAGCGAACACCGGGGAGCTGTTTTTT.

The chain combines TRBV7-8 with TRBJ2-2, with D possibly being TRBD2 (5 bases). Germline V gene data show CDR1 as SGHVS and CDR2 as FQNEAQ. Trimming took 3 bases from V and 3 from J, leaving 14 bases between them. CDR3 size: 16 residues. The chain's CDR3 is CASSFDPSGYTGELFF. The CDR3, as DNA: TGTGCCAGCAGCTTCGACCCGAGCGGATACACCGGGGAGCTGTTTTTT.

The chain is built from TRBV11-2 and TRBJ2-2, with 10 bases matching TRBD2. Unmatched junction bases numbered 11, after V lost 5 bases and J lost 5 bases. This CDR3 contains 17 residues. In germline, CDR1 is SGHAT, CDR2 FQNNGV. In nucleotides, the CDR3 is TGTGCCAGCAGCAGATCTAGCGGGAGAAGCGTTACCGGGGAGCTGTTTTTT. Translation gives CASSRSSGRSVTGELFF.

The rearrangement uses TRBV7-2 and TRBJ2-1; D is tentatively TRBD1 or TRBD2 (5 bases each). CDR1 is SGHTA and CDR2 is FQGNSA in the germline V gene. V was cut by 1 base and J by 6 bases, with 10 bases left in between. The length of the CDR3 is 14 residues. Here the CDR3 DNA reads TGTGCCAGCAGCTTAGTCACCGGGGCCAATGAGCAGTTCTTC. It yields the protein CASSLVTGANEQFF. The full variable domain, completed using reference TRBV7-2 and TRBJ2-1, is GAGVSQSPSNKVTEKGKDVELRCDPISGHTALYWYRQSLGQGLEFLIYFQGNSAPDKSGLPSDRFSAERTGGSVSTLTIQRTQQEDSAVYLCASSLVTGANEQFFGPGTRLTVL.

V and J are TRBV13 and TRBJ2-7; 7 bases line up with TRBD1. Germline trimming cut 1 base from V and 3 bases from J; bases unmatched to any gene: 3. Looked up from germline, CDR1 is PRHDT and CDR2 is FYEKMQ (reference sequence). The CDR3 contains 14 residues. CDR3 nucleotides: TGTGCCAGCAGCTTAGAAGACAGGGACTACGAGCAGTACTTC. It codes for CASSLEDRDYEQYF.

V and J are TRBV30 and TRBJ2-3, with unresolved D. V dropped 8 bases and J dropped 0 bases, with 12 bases sitting between them. Looked up from germline, CDR1 is GTSNPN and CDR2 is SVGIG (reference sequence). The CDR3 is 13 residues long. The CDR3 region is CARWVASTDTQYF. In DNA form, the CDR3 reads TGTGCCCGTTGGGTTGCTAGCACAGATACGCAGTATTTT. Full variable domain (remainder filled in from reference TRBV30 and TRBJ2-3): SQTIHQWPATLVQPVGSPLSLECTVEGTSNPNLYWYRQAAGRGLQLLFYSVGIGQISSEVPQNLSASRPQDRQFILSSKKLLLSDSGFYLCARWVASTDTQYFGPGTRLTVL.

This clone was detected ten times or more. V is TRBV30 and J is TRBJ2-1, with 11 bases fitting TRBD2. V trimming: 0 bases; J trimming: 3 bases; junction bases outside the gene matches: 4. Germline V gene lookup returns CDR1 GTSNPN and CDR2 SVGIG (reference sequence). CDR3 length: 16 amino acids. CDR3 amino acids: CAWSVRLAGIYNEQFF. The CDR3 DNA is TGTGCCTGGAGTGTACGACTAGCGGGGATCTACAATGAGCAGTTCTTC.

This chain links TRBV4-1 with TRBJ1-2; no definite D call. The V and J ends lost 2 bases and 1 base respectively, with 14 bases between them. Germline V gene sequence: CDR1 MGHRA, CDR2 YSYEKL. CDR3 length: 16 residues. The CDR3: CASSQPDHGVNYGYTF. In DNA form, the CDR3 reads TGCGCCAGCAGCCAACCCGACCATGGGGTTAACTATGGCTACACCTTC.

This rearrangement joins TRBV5-1 to TRBJ2-1; D not resolved. V was clipped by 0 bases and J by 4 bases, with 11 bases between them. The length of the CDR3 is 15 residues. Germline V lookup: CDR1 SGHRS, CDR2 YFSETQ. The DNA for the CDR3 is TGCGCCAGCAGCTTGGAAATAGCATGGTACAATGAGCAGTTCTTC. Its protein product is CASSLEIAWYNEQFF.

The chain couples TRBV28 to TRBJ1-1; a possible D gene is TRBD1 (5 bases). V shed 1 base and J shed 5 bases, with 11 bases lying between them. CDR1 MDHEN and CDR2 SYDVKM come from the germline V gene. The CDR3 sequence is 14 residues long. The CDR3 sequence: CASSLSKGRTEAFF. CDR3 nucleotides: TGTGCCAGCAGTTTATCGAAGGGGAGGACTGAAGCTTTCTTT. The full variable domain, completed using reference TRBV28 and TRBJ1-1, is DVKVTQSSRYLVKRTGEKVFLECVQDMDHENMFWYRQDPGLGLRLIYFSYDVKMKEKGDIPEGYSVSREKKERFSLILESASTNQTSMYLCASSLSKGRTEAFFGQGTRLTVV.